The T cell receptor beta chain under discussion was sequenced for a study of cytomegalovirus exposure and HLA in healthy donors. The CDR3 has 13 amino acids. The ends were cut back, 4 bases at V and 1 base at J, with 7 bases in the middle. Germline CDR1 MGHDK, CDR2 SYGVNS. Amplification used 60 Vbeta primers and 13 Jbeta primers. Repertoires were generated with immunoSEQ multiplex PCR, while TCRdb's copy carries only in-frame clones and drops some. The table lists about 170,000 clones, around 85% of them singletons, with 1% in the top ten. The chain recombines TRBV25-1 with TRBJ1-1; TRBD1 might be the D (6 bases). This TCR came from a boy younger than 10 in good health and CMV-seronegative. The sample taken for sequencing was PBMCs. In nucleotides, the CDR3 is TGTGCCAGCAGTGCAGGGGAGAACACTGAAGCTTTCTTT. Encoded protein: CASSAGENTEAFF.